A single sample gave rise to the 31 T cell receptor beta chains below, sequenced in a study of T cell changes during pregnancy in multiple sclerosis. Libraries were prepared by immunoSEQ multiplex PCR; TCRdb keeps only in-frame clonotypes and omits some of them. The sample includes approximately 34,000 clones, 85% to 90% seen only once; the top ten take roughly 4.7%. This specimen was CD8+ T cells from peripheral blood mononuclear cells, taken after pregnancy. These receptors came from a female donor with multiple sclerosis, enrolled in a pregnancy study.

This clone has only one observation. V is TRBV7-3 and J is TRBJ2-7; 8 positions agree with TRBD1. The V and J ends lost 4 bases and 6 bases, in that order; junction bases with no gene match: 11. Germline assignment: CDR1 SGHTA and CDR2 FQGTGA. The CDR3 spans 15 residues. The CDR3 DNA is TGTGCCAGCAGCTCCGACGTCGCGGGGACAGGCGAGCAGTACTTC. Its translation: CASSSDVAGTGEQYF.

The chain has TRBV14 and TRBJ2-1; TRBD2 is a possible D gene (7 bases). The CDR3 sequence is 16 residues long. The germline V gene has CDR1 SGHDN and CDR2 FVKESK. V lost 5 bases to trimming and J lost 0 bases, with 14 bases between them. The CDR3 sequence: CASSNMAGASYNEQFF. The CDR3 DNA reads TGTGCCAGCAGCAACATGGCGGGGGCCTCCTACAATGAGCAGTTCTTC.

CDR3 sequence reads: CASSIGGASNQPQHF. CDR3 in DNA: TGTGCCAGTAGTATCGGAGGAGCTAGCAATCAGCCCCAGCATTTT. This chain uses TRBV19 with TRBJ1-5; D not certain. Germline loops: CDR1 LNHDA, CDR2 SQIVND (reference sequence). V was cut by 3 bases and J by 0 bases, with 9 bases left in between. This CDR3 region has 15 residues.

The CDR3 sequence: CACGTRGLLPDTQYF. CDR3 in DNA: TGTGCCTGCGGAACCCGGGGACTCCTCCCAGATACGCAGTATTTT. This chain connects TRBV5-4 to TRBJ2-3; D is possibly TRBD2 (6 bases). Germline assignment: CDR1 SGHNT and CDR2 YYREEE (reference sequence). Trimming pared 10 bases from V and 4 bases from J, leaving 22 bases between. The CDR3 consists of 15 residues.

The gene calls are TRBV19 and TRBJ2-7; D perhaps matches TRBD1 (6 bases). The germline V gene encodes CDR1 LNHDA and CDR2 SQIVND (reference sequence). The CDR3 has 15 amino acids. The V gene lost 5 bases and the J gene lost 3 bases, with 17 bases spanning the gap. DNA of the CDR3: TGTGCCAGTAGTCCCCCAGGGGCACCCCTCTACGAGCAGTACTTC. It encodes CASSPPGAPLYEQYF.

The CDR3 bases are TGTGCCAGTAGTAGCGGGGGCCCCTACGAGCAGTACTTC. Amino acid sequence: CASSSGGPYEQYF. This chain joins TRBV19 and TRBJ2-7, with D maybe TRBD2 (7 bases). This CDR3 contains 13 residues. CDR1 is LNHDA and CDR2 is SQIVND in the germline V gene (reference sequence). V shed 4 bases and J shed 2 bases, with 9 bases lying between them.

This sequence joins TRBV9 and TRBJ2-3; 7 bases agree with TRBD1. There are 12 residues in the CDR3. CDR1 SGDLS and CDR2 YYNGEE come from the germline V gene. V lost 3 bases to trimming and J lost 6 bases; unmatched junction nucleotides: 1. CDR3 DNA: TGTGCCAGCAGCGCACAGGGGGATACGCAGTATTTT. This translates into CASSAQGDTQYF. The variable domain in full, completed from reference TRBV9 and TRBJ2-3, reads DSGVTQTPKHLITATGQRVTLRCSPRSGDLSVYWYQQSLDQGLQFLIQYYNGEERAKGNILERFSAQQFPDLHSELNLSSLELGDSALYFCASSAQGDTQYFGPGTRLTVL.

The chain uses TRBV9 and TRBJ1-2; D is ambiguous. CDR1 is SGDLS, CDR2 YYNGEE, per germline. This CDR3 is 12 amino acids long. Trimming pared 0 bases from V and 4 bases from J, leaving 4 bases between. CDR3 sequence reads: CASSVGSYGYTF. The CDR3 region has the DNA TGTGCCAGCAGCGTAGGGAGCTATGGCTACACCTTC.

The chain couples TRBV29-1 to TRBJ2-7; D is unresolved. Deletions cut 4 bases from V and 1 base from J, with 11 bases between. The CDR3 loop spans 13 amino acids. Germline values: CDR1 SQVTM, CDR2 ANQGSEA. The CDR3 DNA sequence: TGCAGCGTTGTCGACTTACTTTCCTACGAGCAGTACTTC. Translating it yields CSVVDLLSYEQYF.

This rearrangement joins TRBV5-1 to TRBJ2-1; 7 bases line up with TRBD2. V dropped 7 bases and J dropped 7; count of bases not matched to a gene: 5. The CDR3 sequence is 12 residues long. CDR1 and CDR2 (germline): SGHRS, YFSETQ. The CDR3: CASLGGVNEQFF. CDR3 nucleotide sequence: TGCGCCAGCTTGGGAGGGGTAAATGAGCAGTTCTTC.

This chain links TRBV19 with TRBJ1-2; maybe TRBD1 (5 bases). The CDR3 covers 16 residues. V was shortened by 0 bases and J by 2 bases, with 13 bases between the two germline ends. CDR1 and CDR2 from the germline V gene are LNHDA and SQIVND (reference sequence). The CDR3 loop is CASSIDPTEGNYGYTF. CDR3 sequence (DNA): TGTGCCAGTAGTATAGACCCGACAGAAGGGAACTATGGCTACACCTTC.

V usage is TRBV5-1 and J usage is TRBJ1-4; D might be TRBD1 (6 bases). CDR1 SGHRS and CDR2 YFSETQ come from the germline V gene. V was pared by 5 bases and J by 3 bases, with 17 bases between. The CDR3 is made up of 16 amino acids. The CDR3 nucleotides read TGCGCCAGCAGACAGGGTTGGACAGCCGCTAATGAAAAACTGTTTTTT. Its protein is CASRQGWTAANEKLFF.

This chain joins TRBV7-6 and TRBJ2-1, with TRBD1 identical over 7 bases. The CDR3 loop spans 14 amino acids. Germline V gene sequence: CDR1 SGHVS, CDR2 FNYEAQ. With 5 bases clipped from V and 6 bases from J, the junction kept 7 bases outside the gene matches. Written as DNA, the CDR3 is TGTGCCAGCAGCCCCCCCGCAGGGGGCAATGAGCAGTTCTTC. Amino acid sequence: CASSPPAGGNEQFF.

A single count supports this clone. The CDR3 sequence is CASSPYGTAQDEQYF. The CDR3 DNA follows: TGTGCCAGCAGCCCCTACGGGACTGCTCAAGACGAGCAGTACTTC. The rearrangement joins TRBV9 to TRBJ2-7; tentatively, D is TRBD2 (6 bases). The V gene's germline CDR1 is SGDLS and CDR2 YYNGEE. Deletions cut 4 bases from V and 5 bases from J, with 19 bases between. The CDR3 is 15 residues long.

This clone is deemed medium-sized. The chain is built from TRBV7-3 and TRBJ1-1; D remains ambiguous. V lost 2 bases to trimming and J lost 3 bases, with 16 bases between them. The germline V gene encodes CDR1 SGHTA and CDR2 FQGTGA. The CDR3 length is 16 residues. The CDR3 nucleotides are TGTGCCAGCAGCTTACACAGAGTCGGCCCCTACACTGAAGCTTTCTTT. Translation: CASSLHRVGPYTEAFF.

The V call is TRBV6-1, the J call TRBJ2-1; 10 bases are shared with TRBD2. This CDR3 is 16 amino acids long. J gave up 4 bases and V 1 base, and 4 bases lay outside the gene matches. Looked up from germline, CDR1 is MNHNS and CDR2 is SASEGT. CDR3 DNA: TGTGCCAGCAGTGAAGAGGAAGCGGGGGGGTACAATGAGCAGTTCTTC. Residues: CASSEEEAGGYNEQFF.

The rearrangement joins TRBV9 to TRBJ2-1; 7 bases fit TRBD1. Unmatched junction bases numbered 5, after V lost 0 bases and J lost 5 bases. This CDR3 is built from 15 residues. CDR1 SGDLS and CDR2 YYNGEE come from the germline V gene. The CDR3 DNA follows: TGTGCCAGCAGCGTAGAAGGGGGCCAGGACAATGAGCAGTTCTTC. Translated: CASSVEGGQDNEQFF.

This rearrangement joins TRBV7-9 to TRBJ2-7; TRBD1 matches 7 bases. Germline CDR1 SEHNR, CDR2 FQNEAQ (reference sequence). The CDR3 runs to 13 residues. V lost 8 bases to trimming and J lost 3 bases; unmatched junction nucleotides: 7. CDR3 in DNA: TGTGCCAGCGGGGACAGTGATCACTACGAGCAGTACTTC. It encodes CASGDSDHYEQYF.

The J gene is TRBJ2-5, the V gene TRBV27; 7 positions agree with TRBD2. The CDR3 is 15 amino acids. Germline loops: CDR1 MNHEY, CDR2 SMNVEV (reference sequence). V lost 2 bases, J lost 2 bases, and 5 bases stayed unmatched. This CDR3 reads CASSLARGGQETQYF. The CDR3 DNA reads as TGTGCCAGCAGTTTAGCGCGGGGAGGGCAAGAGACCCAGTACTTC.

J is TRBJ1-5 and V is TRBV19, with D possibly matching TRBD1 (6 bases). Trimming removed 3 bases from V and 6 bases from J, with 9 bases in between. Germline V CDR1 and CDR2: LNHDA, SQIVND (reference sequence). The CDR3 has 13 residues. CDR3 sequence: CASSMGAFQPQHF. Written as DNA, the CDR3 is TGTGCCAGTAGTATGGGGGCGTTTCAGCCCCAGCATTTT.

The genes are TRBV30 and TRBJ2-5; 8 nucleotides match TRBD2. Losses at the gene ends were 5 bases for V and 0 bases for J; bases not matched to a gene: 8. Germline V gene sequence: CDR1 GTSNPN, CDR2 SVGIG (reference sequence). The CDR3 covers 15 residues. The CDR3 region has the DNA TGTGCCTGGGATCGAGCGGGGGCCTACCAAGAGACCCAGTACTTC. Its protein is CAWDRAGAYQETQYF. Supplemented by reference TRBV30 and TRBJ2-5, the full variable domain reads SQTIHQWPATLVQPVGSPLSLECTVEGTSNPNLYWYRQAAGRGLQLLFYSVGIGQISSEVPQNLSASRPQDRQFILSSKKLLLSDSGFYLCAWDRAGAYQETQYFGPGTRLLVL.

The V gene is TRBV4-2, the J gene TRBJ1-5; 7 positions match TRBD1. J lost 3 bases, V lost 4 bases, and 6 bases had no gene match. The CDR3 runs 15 residues. The V gene's germline CDR1 is LGHNA and CDR2 YNFKEQ. Here the CDR3 DNA reads TGTGCCAGCAGCCCAGAACAGGGGAACAATCAGCCCCAGCATTTT. As protein: CASSPEQGNNQPQHF.

The chain is built from TRBV5-1 and TRBJ1-1; 7 bases line up with TRBD1. Trimming removed 0 bases from V and 1 base from J; junction bases left unmatched: 6. The CDR3 has 16 residues. Germline CDR1 is SGHRS and CDR2 is YFSETQ. DNA for the CDR3: TGCGCCAGCAGCTTGGCCAACACAGGGGAGAACACTGAAGCTTTCTTT. Its protein product is CASSLANTGENTEAFF.

The gene calls are TRBV7-9 and TRBJ1-1, with 8 bases identical to TRBD1. After removal of 6 bases from V and 4 bases from J, the junction contained 10 bases not matched to a gene. CDR3 size: 15 residues. Germline V gives CDR1 SEHNR, CDR2 FQNEAQ (reference sequence). CDR3 residues: CASSPQGVGRTEAFF. CDR3 DNA: TGTGCCAGCAGTCCACAGGGGGTGGGTCGCACTGAAGCTTTCTTT.

This sequence joins TRBV9 and TRBJ1-4, with a tentative D call TRBD1 (5 bases). CDR1 is SGDLS and CDR2 is YYNGEE in the germline V gene. The CDR3 is 13 residues long. Trimming removed 0 bases from V and 7 bases from J, with 7 bases in between. The CDR3 bases are TGTGCCAGCAGCGTAGCGACAGCTGAAAAACTGTTTTTT. It encodes CASSVATAEKLFF.

The rearrangement uses TRBV7-2 and TRBJ1-1; TRBD1 is a possible D gene (5 bases). V gave up 6 bases and J gave up 7 bases, with 12 bases separating them. The CDR3 contains 12 residues. Germline V CDR1 and CDR2: SGHTA, FQGNSA. CDR3 sequence (DNA): TGTGCCAGCAGTTTTACAGGCGGTGAAGCTTTCTTT. Amino acids: CASSFTGGEAFF.

The V gene is TRBV13, the J gene TRBJ2-7; weak D call: TRBD1 (6 bases). Germline V CDR1 and CDR2: PRHDT, FYEKMQ (reference sequence). Deletions cut 0 bases from V and 6 bases from J, with 15 bases between. The CDR3 is 15 residues long. The CDR3 sequence is CASSLGGGPGSEQYF. CDR3 DNA: TGTGCCAGCAGCTTAGGAGGGGGACCAGGGTCCGAGCAGTACTTC.

The chain links TRBV13 to TRBJ1-1; D is uncertain. With 1 base removed from V and 2 bases from J, the gap between germline ends came to 5 bases. Germline assignment: CDR1 PRHDT and CDR2 FYEKMQ (reference sequence). The CDR3 contains 13 residues. This CDR3 is CASSLAVNTEAFF. CDR3 coding DNA: TGTGCCAGCAGCTTAGCGGTTAACACTGAAGCTTTCTTT.

Notes on this clone: A read error may produce the germline difference seen at one junction end. This sequence joins TRBV5-1 and TRBJ1-4; TRBD1 matches at 9 bases. CDR3 size: 14 residues. Germline CDR1 is SGHRS and CDR2 is YFSETQ. As DNA, the CDR3 is TGCGCCAGCAGTTTGGGACAGGGAAATGAAAAACTGTTTTTT. Protein product: CASSLGQGNEKLFF.

CDR3 residues: CASSGPGQGAQPQHF. For the CDR3, the DNA is TGTGCCAGTAGTGGCCCGGGACAGGGGGCTCAGCCCCAGCATTTT. The V and J genes are TRBV19 and TRBJ1-5; 12 bases are shared with TRBD1. V lost 5 bases, J lost 6 bases, and 5 bases stayed unmatched. Germline assignment: CDR1 LNHDA and CDR2 SQIVND (reference sequence). This CDR3 region has 15 residues.

CDR3 sequence reads: CASSSTPYQETQYF. As DNA, the CDR3 is TGTGCCAGCAGCTCAACACCGTACCAAGAGACCCAGTACTTC. The chain employs TRBV7-6 and TRBJ2-5; D gene unclear. The V end was cut by 4 bases, the J end by 0 bases, with 9 bases between. CDR3 length: 14 amino acids. Germline V gene sequence: CDR1 SGHVS, CDR2 FNYEAQ. Full variable domain (rest looked up from reference TRBV7-6 and TRBJ2-5): GAGVSQSPRYKVTKRGQDVALRCDPISGHVSLYWYRQALGQGPEFLTYFNYEAQQDKSGLPNDRFSAERPEGSISTLTIQRTEQRDSAMYRCASSSTPYQETQYFGPGTRLLVL.